Sequencing of this T cell receptor (beta chain) was carried out in a study of blood T cell repertoires in COVID-19. With respect to this clone: This sample also contains other DNA sequences that code for the same CDR3.

Libraries were prepared by immunoSEQ multiplex PCR; TCRdb keeps only in-frame clonotypes and omits some of them. Seen here are around 190,000 clones, more than 80% observed once, and the top ten hold approximately 8%. The V segment lost 5 bases and the J segment 7 bases; nucleotides outside the gene matches: 7. This CDR3 spans 15 amino acids. Germline V lookup: CDR1 MNHEY, CDR2 SVGAGI. This sequence was found in a woman in her fifties or sixties with acute or convalescent COVID-19. The V call is TRBV6-5, the J call TRBJ1-6, with TRBD1 identical over 8 bases. Sequenced sample: peripheral blood. CDR3 protein: CASSPRDRSNSPLHF. CDR3 DNA sequence: TGTGCCAGCAGTCCCCGGGACAGGAGCAATTCACCCCTCCACTTT.